This T cell receptor beta chain came from a study of T cells after yellow fever vaccination. Study-wide context: Some fractions had low cell numbers, and these were prepared with SMART-Seq v4 Ultra Low Input.

General study results and limits: Shared CD4/CD8 clonotypes were a small share, likely from convergent recombination. Compared with primary, the secondary response was weaker and peaked at day 5, not 15.

This clonotype was found many times. Its antigen is still unknown. By 5'RACE template switching, TCR cDNA was produced, with a universal primer site and UMIs added in the process. TCRdb re-called the 5' RACE reads through MiXCR, storing one row per CDR3 protein. The top ten clones hold roughly 2.5% of a sample with about 130,000 distinct CDR3 sequences, about 7% of them seen once. Per the germline V gene, CDR1 is SNHLY and CDR2 is FYNNEI. The CDR3 runs to 11 residues. Trimming shortened V by 6 bases and J by 9 bases, and 6 bases separated the two germline ends. This sample comprised CD4+ T cells sorted from PBMCs, obtained approximately 11 days after the first yellow fever vaccination. The V gene is TRBV2, the J gene TRBJ1-6; D ambiguous. The origin of this receptor is a man aged 18 to 30 who received the YFV17D yellow fever vaccine. This CDR3 reads CASRQSSPLHF. For the CDR3, the DNA is TGTGCCAGCAGGCAGAGTTCACCCCTCCACTTT.